One TCR beta chain is described in this entry. Its antigen is unknown. One base away there is no much larger clone; base qualities are not given. The record originates from a study of cytomegalovirus exposure and HLA in healthy donors (dated by TCRdb to the late 2010s). About the investigation overall: An earlier analysis of roughly 630 of the donors reported 250 to 300 Gb of sequence data and approximately 110 million unique TCR beta sequences from 150 million to 200 million T cells. An early release that covered 640 HLA-typed donors contained approximately 300 gigabases of sequencing data and 65 million to 100 million unique TCR sequences. Of the 300 to 500 genotyped donors, 81% were placed in the genetic ancestry cluster associated with self-reported Caucasian donors. The study aimed to test whether signatures of past pathogen exposure could be identified by cataloging public T cell receptors. The T cell repertoires of about 700 subjects were profiled by immunosequencing and related to cytomegalovirus serostatus. Besides the first cohort of more than 650 subjects, a separate validation cohort made up of 120 or so different subjects was used. To predict cytomegalovirus infection status, the study brought together high-throughput TCR immunosequencing, statistical association of individual TCRs with disease status, and machine learning. To study patterns of TCR occurrence, a later analysis re-analyzed previously published TCR beta repertoires from around 660 donors and added high-resolution HLA genotyping. Rather than using new phenotypic data, the later analysis identified candidate immune exposures from TCR beta sequences and from how often those sequences occurred across donors. In an earlier analysis of roughly 580 of the donors, high-throughput TCR beta sequencing was used to judge whether each TCR beta V gene segment behaved as functional or pseudogenic. Alongside the repertoire data, information on donor age, sex, ethnicity and CMV serostatus was compiled. Genome-wide SNP genotypes for about 65% of the 666 donors were used in a later genetic analysis, which treated that subset as a discovery cohort. Every repertoire in the discovery cohort had been generated on one and the same sequencing platform. HLA typing covered class I and class II loci at four-digit resolution. Typing coverage varied by locus: 629-630 donors for A, B, C, DRB1 and DQB1; about 520 for DQA1; 600 to 610 for DPA1; fewer than 480 for DPB1. Roughly 5 DR-DQ haplotypes were treated as single units for association and clustering because of strong linkage in the cohort. Among about 370 genotyped donors of the cohort, an average of approximately 240,000 unique TCR beta nucleotide sequences was sequenced per donor, of which about 18% were non-productive. What the authors observed across the whole study: The 87-base-pair reads could not distinguish some IMGT-functional V segments, including TRBV6-2 and TRBV6-3, so those segments were excluded. Most CMV-associated TCR beta chains appeared to be HLA-restricted in a later analysis, and the HLA associations seemed to be driven largely by CMV exposure. The authors suggested that the approach could potentially be generalized to other disease states and immunological phenotypes. For the cohort, immune exposure information was limited to CMV serostatus. Linkage disequilibrium might explain the correlated functional status among segregating V segments, but an unknown experimental factor could not be excluded. In a later genetic analysis, fewer N-insertions in productive TCRs were reported among donors in an Asian-associated ancestry cluster than the 666-donor mean. This cohort had only TCR beta chains sequenced, and the lack of alpha or paired-chain data limited which features could be detected. A later analysis found that TCR association rates varied across HLA loci, with DRB1 alleles showing the most associated TCRs and HLA-C alleles the fewest. Because counts were too low, seventeen rarely observed V segments, including chromosome 9 orphons, were left out of the earlier analysis of approximately 500 of the donors. A later genetic analysis associated a missense DCLRE1C variant with V-gene and J-gene trimming of TCR beta chains, and an independent cohort replicated the association. Roughly uniform sequencing depth across donors was assumed in presence/absence analyses, although this assumption may not hold. A further reported finding was that TCR beta sequences accurately predicted the HLA-A and HLA-B alleles for most subjects in the first cohort. A total of 164 TCR beta chains were listed by the study as associated with cytomegalovirus. HLA typing was unavailable for some donors at each locus, so association tests used only the typed subset. Compared with equally common non-associated chains, HLA-associated TCR beta chains in a later analysis were more clonally expanded and had lower generation probabilities. In vitro tests confirmed that a few of the cytomegalovirus-associated TCR beta chains recognize cytomegalovirus antigens. The classifier was reported to diagnose cytomegalovirus status with high specificity and sensitivity in both the original cohort and the validation cohort. Strong co-occurrence of HLA alleles, especially DR and DQ, made assigning TCR associations to individual alleles difficult. In an earlier analysis of about 600 of the donors, most TCR beta V segments appeared in productive rearrangements about 87% or about 30% of the time, broadly matching IMGT annotations. A cluster of highly shared sequence variants was judged likely to represent a technical artifact of the sequencing pipeline. A later analysis reported that several top co-occurrence clusters appeared linked to parvovirus B19, influenza, CMV and Epstein-Barr virus. Specific HLA alleles were associated with 18,000 or so TCR beta sequences at a false discovery rate of 0.05 in a later analysis. Across donors, most TCR sequences were observed very rarely, whereas some public TCRs were present in many individuals.

The library was produced with the immunoSEQ multiplex PCR assay. The multiplex PCR relied on a mix of 60 forward primers for TCR Vbeta segments and 13 reverse primers for TCR Jbeta segments. A multiplex PCR assay on genomic DNA amplified the CDR3 region of rearranged TCR beta genes. On the Illumina HiSeq System, the amplified TCR beta libraries were sequenced as 87-base-pair reads. Per the authors' processing: A later analysis tallied around 87 million unique TCR beta chains across the 666 repertoires, and about 12 million of those chains were shared by two or more donors. Raw reads were error-corrected and collapsed into unique sequences by a nearest-neighbor algorithm in which closely related sequences were merged to remove PCR and sequencing errors. Alignment of CDR3 sequences to IMGT reference sequences was used to assign V, D and J gene segments. For a sequence to be retained, at least a six-nucleotide match to both a V gene segment and a J gene segment was required. A rearrangement was called productive if the CDR3 had no stop codons and remained in frame with V and J, and every other rearrangement was called non-productive. Following IMGT convention, CDR3 was defined as the stretch from the second conserved V-encoded cysteine to the conserved J-encoded phenylalanine. The earlier analysis of roughly 590 of the donors excluded any sequence lacking an unambiguous match to a single V gene segment. In an earlier analysis of about 590 of the donors, a V segment was called functional when productive rearrangements were above 56.7%, and segregating when the standard deviation between donors exceeded 5%. A statistical classification framework was built to diagnose cytomegalovirus status from the catalog of TCR beta chain sequences. A later analysis assigned V and J genes by comparing TCR nucleotide sequences with IMGT/GENE-DB human TR gene sequences. The TCRdist pipeline was used in a later analysis to assign CDR3 sequences and most-parsimonious VDJ recombination scenarios. In a later analysis, each TCR beta chain was defined by its CDR3 amino acid sequence together with its V-gene family, and reads without a unique V-gene family were excluded. To address suspected cross-contamination and a sequencing artifact, a later analysis removed roughly 640 highly shared, low-generation-probability nucleotide sequences. For each public chain, a later analysis derived a clonal expansion index from normalized ranks of inferred template counts within each repertoire. Generation probabilities in a later analysis came from a VDJ recombination model fitted to out-of-frame rearrangements, and those results were checked against IGoR. Hypergeometric tests were used in a later analysis to score TCR-TCR, TCR-HLA and TCR-CMV co-occurrence, with a repertoire-size bias correction applied to the TCR pairs. To estimate false discovery rates, a later analysis permuted the HLA or CMV assignments 20 times. In a later analysis, co-occurring TCRs were grouped with DBSCAN, and TCRdist sequence similarity was added when clustering was performed within HLA-allele-positive subsets. Repertoires with fewer than 30,000 or more than 120,000 public chains were left out of co-occurrence clustering, as were several repertoires with anomalous nucleotide sharing. What TCRdb holds here is the immuneACCESS table cut down to in-frame rearrangements. Part of the clones is not present; checked against another copy, under half of the missing clones reflect an unresolved V gene, and the others are unexplained. That table gives V, J and clone size, and the DNA gave D and trimming. The sample table records about 160,000 clones; 65% to 85% of these occur just once. The ten largest clones add up to under 9% of the sample.

The cohort consisted of fewer than 700 healthy bone marrow donors. At the time of sampling, all cohort members were nominally healthy, though unrecorded immune exposures were likely present. The donor was CMV seropositive and belonged to the group of 250 to 300 seropositive cohort members. Every donor gave a peripheral blood sample, and the peripheral blood mononuclear cells from that sample were used for TCR beta sequencing. Genomic DNA extraction from the blood cell samples was performed with the Qiagen DNeasy Blood Extraction Kit. Trimming takes 0 bases off V and 13 bases off J; junction bases not matched to a gene: 18. Inclusive of the bounding cysteine and phenylalanine, the CDR3 is 17 residues long. The retained sequence is limited to the CDR3, 51 bases, with the frame set at the first base. The germline V gene encodes CDR1 SGDLS and CDR2 YYNGEE.

What was sequenced was PBMCs. The chain is made from TRBV9 and TRBJ1-4; 7 middle bases align to TRBD1. The receptor was isolated from a woman aged 40 to 50 in good health and CMV-seropositive. In nucleotides, the sequence is TGTGCCAGCAGCGTAGACGGAGGGGGACAGCCATCCGGTCGACTGTTTTTT. This gives the protein CASSVDGGGQPSGRLFF.